This TCR beta chain appears in the sequencing data of a study of T cell clonotyping in hematopoietic cell transplantation. Study-level results: At the given depth, recipient repertoires were over 97% de novo clonotypes. After transplant, recipient diversity fell while pathologically expanded clonotypes grew through day 180. Graft donor and pretransplant recipient Inverse Simpson Index values predicted broader posttransplant TCR diversity.

Time point here: recipient sample about 28 days before transplant, after cytoreduction. Samples: about 28 days before transplant, then days 30, 100 and 180 after. In regard to this clone: Its antigen is undetermined.

The table came from immunoSEQ multiplex PCR; TCRdb's copy has only in-frame clones and leaves some out. The data contain around 16,000 clones, roughly 93% of them singletons. The sample in question was peripheral blood mononuclear cells, obtained before stem cell transplant. The source is a man between 18 and 29 years old with biphenotypic leukemia. Some clones in this sample may be carry-over from other donors' samples.

CDR3 DNA sequence: TGTACCCTTAGGTTGGTGTCTGGGGCCAACGTCCTGACTTTC. It codes for CTLRLVSGANVLTF. The gene calls are TRBV28 and TRBJ2-6; D is ambiguous. CDR1 and CDR2 (germline): MDHEN, SYDVKM. The CDR3 runs to 14 residues.